These 10 T cell receptor beta chains share one sample of origin, sequenced in a study of cytomegalovirus exposure and HLA in healthy donors. Profiling relied on immunoSEQ multiplex PCR, and the TCRdb table lists in-frame clones only, not all of them. This sample yields under 200,000 clones, of which roughly 82% are seen a single time; around 6.7% belongs to the top ten. The specimen was PBMCs. The receptor source for this set is a man between 18 and 35 years old in good health and CMV-seropositive.

V usage is TRBV23-1 and J usage is TRBJ2-5; possibly TRBD2 for D (6 bases). TRBV23-1 carries the ORF label, with uncertain function. The CDR3 totals 19 residues. Trimming pared 6 bases from V and 4 bases from J, leaving 30 bases between. The CDR3 protein is CASSPRAGTDGSLAETQYF. In DNA, the CDR3 is TGCGCCAGCAGCCCCAGGGCGGGGACTGACGGTTCTCTCGCAGAGACCCAGTACTTC.

Here the CDR3 DNA reads TGCGCCAGCAGCTTGGTCGGACTAGCGGGAGTAGGAACCGGGGAGCTGTTTTTT. Encoded protein: CASSLVGLAGVGTGELFF. V and J are TRBV5-1 and TRBJ2-2; the match to TRBD2 covers 13 bases. CDR1 is SGHRS, CDR2 YFSETQ, per germline. V gave up 0 bases and J gave up 5 bases; unmatched junction bases: 7. This CDR3 is 18 amino acids long.

This clone was seen only once. The CDR3 is CASSQDTLRGTGELFF. The CDR3, as DNA: TGCGCCAGCAGCCAAGACACCCTCCGGGGCACCGGGGAGCTGTTTTTT. The genes are TRBV4-3 and TRBJ2-2; maybe TRBD2 (5 bases). Deletions cut 0 bases from V and 4 bases from J, with 12 bases between. From germline, CDR1 is LGHNA and CDR2 YSLEER. The CDR3 is 16 amino acids.

The gene calls are TRBV6-1 and TRBJ1-5, with 11 bases fitting TRBD1. CDR3 size: 14 residues. Germline V gene data show CDR1 as MNHNS and CDR2 as SASEGT. V trimming: 4 bases; J trimming: 6 bases; junction bases outside the gene matches: 2. DNA of the CDR3: TGTGCCAGCAGTGGGGGACAGGGGGTTCAGCCCCAGCATTTT. This translates into CASSGGQGVQPQHF.

V is TRBV4-3 and J is TRBJ2-1; D not certain. V was clipped by 0 bases and J by 1 base, with 10 bases between them. The CDR3 sequence is 16 residues long. Per the germline V gene, CDR1 is LGHNA and CDR2 is YSLEER. CDR3 in DNA: TGCGCCAGCAGCCAAGAGTTGGTGCAGTCCTACAATGAGCAGTTCTTC. Protein sequence: CASSQELVQSYNEQFF.

J is TRBJ1-5 and V is TRBV19, with a weak D call TRBD1 (5 bases). CDR1 and CDR2 from the germline V gene are LNHDA and SQIVND (reference sequence). V was shortened by 2 bases and J by 2 bases, with 10 bases between the two germline ends. The CDR3 length is 15 residues. DNA for the CDR3: TGTGCCAGTAGTATATTGGGGGAGGGCAATCAGCCCCAGCATTTT. It codes for CASSILGEGNQPQHF.

This clone was picked up one time. This sequence joins TRBV9 and TRBJ1-1; D is possibly TRBD1 (6 bases). Germline loops: CDR1 SGDLS, CDR2 YYNGEE. CDR3 length equals 14 residues. V was clipped by 4 bases and J by 7 bases, with 17 bases between them. CDR3 amino acids: CASSQGGVSGEAFF. The CDR3 DNA sequence: TGTGCCAGCAGCCAAGGGGGGGTAAGTGGTGAAGCTTTCTTT.

The chain carries TRBV27 and TRBJ2-5, with D maybe TRBD1 (7 bases). There are 13 residues in the CDR3. CDR1 and CDR2 from the germline V gene are MNHEY and SMNVEV (reference sequence). Trimming pared 5 bases from V and 5 bases from J, leaving 12 bases between. CDR3 sequence (DNA): TGTGCCAGCAGTCAACCAGGGGGGGAGACCCAGTACTTC. It is translated as CASSQPGGETQYF.

The chain recombines TRBV5-1 with TRBJ1-3, with 7 bases aligning to TRBD1. With V trimmed by 2 bases and J by 3 bases, 5 bases remained unmatched. Looked up from germline, CDR1 is SGHRS and CDR2 is YFSETQ. The CDR3 is made up of 15 amino acids. The CDR3 DNA reads TGCGCCAGCAGCTTAACAGGGGATGGTGGAAACACCATATATTTT. It specifies CASSLTGDGGNTIYF.

This clone has only one observation. The chain carries TRBV4-3 and TRBJ2-5; 14 bases agree with TRBD2. Trimming removed 4 bases from V and 5 bases from J; junction bases left unmatched: 6. This CDR3 is 16 amino acids long. Germline V gene sequence: CDR1 LGHNA, CDR2 YSLEER. CDR3 sequence: CASSPTSGRAGETQYF. CDR3 coding DNA: TGCGCCAGCAGCCCGACTAGCGGGAGGGCCGGGGAGACCCAGTACTTC.